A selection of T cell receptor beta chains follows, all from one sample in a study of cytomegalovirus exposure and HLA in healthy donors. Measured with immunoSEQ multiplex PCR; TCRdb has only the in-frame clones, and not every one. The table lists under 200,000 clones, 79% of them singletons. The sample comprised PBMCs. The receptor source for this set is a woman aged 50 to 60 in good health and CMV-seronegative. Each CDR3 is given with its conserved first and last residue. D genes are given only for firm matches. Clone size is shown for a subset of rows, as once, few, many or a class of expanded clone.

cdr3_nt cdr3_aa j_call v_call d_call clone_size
TGTGCCAGCAGCCCCGGACACCTGAACACCGGGGAGCTGTTTTTT CASSPGHLNTGELFF TRBJ2-2 TRBV14 NA NA
TGTGCCAGCAGCTCAAATAGGGGACAGGCGAACACTGAAGCTTTCTTT CASSSNRGQANTEAFF TRBJ1-1 TRBV7-9 TRBD1 NA
TGTGCCAGCAGCTTGGCCAGGGGACGCAGCGAGCAGTACTTC CASSLARGRSEQYF TRBJ2-7 TRBV5-8 NA NA
TGTGCCAGCAGACAGGGGGGCGATAACTATGGCTACACCTTC CASRQGGDNYGYTF TRBJ1-2 TRBV6-6 TRBD1 NA
TGTGCCAGCAGGCATCAGGCGAGTAGTGGCTACACCTTC CASRHQASSGYTF TRBJ1-2 TRBV6-6 NA NA
TGTGCCAGCAGCGCTCCAGGGGCGGTGTCCTACGAGCAGTACTTC CASSAPGAVSYEQYF TRBJ2-7 TRBV9 NA NA
TGTGCCAGCAGCCCGGGGGGGGCGGGAGAATACAATGAGCAGTTCTTC CASSPGGAGEYNEQFF TRBJ2-1 TRBV4-2 TRBD2 few
TGCAGCGCTGAGGTGTGGGGAGGGTACAATGAGCAGTTCTTC CSAEVWGGYNEQFF TRBJ2-1 TRBV29-1 TRBD2 NA
TGTGCCAGCAGCCCCGCGGCGGGACAGGGGGGAAACACCATATATTTT CASSPAAGQGGNTIYF TRBJ1-3 TRBV4-2 TRBD1 NA
TGTGCCAGCAGCTTACGTGGACAGGGGGGGAACTATGGCTACACCTTC CASSLRGQGGNYGYTF TRBJ1-2 TRBV7-2 TRBD1 NA
TGTGCCAGCAGCTATGCGACAGGCATGAACACTGAAGCTTTCTTT CASSYATGMNTEAFF TRBJ1-1 TRBV7-2 NA NA
TGCGCCAGCAGCCAAGAATGGCATCAGCGTAGCGGGGGGTTAAATGAGCAGTTCTTC CASSQEWHQRSGGLNEQFF TRBJ2-1 TRBV4-3 TRBD2 few
TGCAGTGTTAATATGAACACTGAAGCTTTCTTT CSVNMNTEAFF TRBJ1-1 TRBV20-1 NA NA
TGTGCCAGCAGCTCCACCGGGACTCCACCCCCTTTCGCGCAGTATTTT CASSSTGTPPPFAQYF TRBJ2-3 TRBV7-2 NA NA
TGTGCCAGCATTATTTCCAGGGGGCTTGGGGGGGTCGGGGGGTTCGACGAGCAGTACTTC CASIISRGLGGVGGFDEQYF TRBJ2-7 TRBV28 NA NA
TGTGCCAGCAGCCCCCGTGACAGGGCCTCCTACGAGCAGTACTTC CASSPRDRASYEQYF TRBJ2-7 TRBV11-2 TRBD1 NA
TGTGCCAGCAGTGAAGGGACAGGAACGACGCCCCAGCATTTT CASSEGTGTTPQHF TRBJ1-5 TRBV6-1 TRBD1 few
TGTGCCAGCTCACCCGGACAGGGGCCAGCCGGTTCACCCCTCCACTTT CASSPGQGPAGSPLHF TRBJ1-6 TRBV18 TRBD1 few
TGTGCCAGCAGCTTTTCCAGGGTTCCCTCACCCCTCCACTTT CASSFSRVPSPLHF TRBJ1-6 TRBV5-6 NA NA
TGTGCCAGCAGCTTAGGGTCAGGTGTGAACACTGAAGCTTTCTTT CASSLGSGVNTEAFF TRBJ1-1 TRBV7-2 NA NA
TGTGCCAGCAGTGAACCGGGACAGATAACCTACGAGCAGTACTTC CASSEPGQITYEQYF TRBJ2-7 TRBV6-1 TRBD1 NA
TGTGCCAGCAGCCGACGGAGTGCAACTAATGAAAAACTGTTTTTT CASSRRSATNEKLFF TRBJ1-4 TRBV9 NA NA
TGCGCCAGCAGCTGGCGGATCGGGTTAACAGATACGCAGTATTTT CASSWRIGLTDTQYF TRBJ2-3 TRBV5-1 NA NA